These T cell receptor beta chains were read from a single sample in a study of control samples from healthy donors and cancer patients. Clones were sequenced by immunoSEQ multiplex PCR, and TCRdb holds only the in-frame ones, with some missing. The sample has about 59,000 clones, roughly nine tenths seen once. The sequenced sample was PBMCs. The receptor set was obtained from a man aged 35 to 55 with colorectal cancer. Each CDR3 is given with its conserved first and last residue. The order of the fields is J gene, V gene, clone size, D gene, CDR3 protein, CDR3 DNA. A D gene is named only where the DNA matches it firmly. Clone size is stated in some rows and not others, as once, few, many or a class when expanded.

j_gene: TRBJ1-2
v_gene: TRBV9
abundance: NA
d_gene: TRBD1
CDR3aa: CASSEGDSSNYGYTF
CDR3nt: TGTGCCAGCAGCGAGGGGGACAGCAGTAACTATGGCTACACCTTC

j_gene: TRBJ2-3
v_gene: TRBV7-2
abundance: NA
d_gene: NA
CDR3aa: CASSLADTQYF
CDR3nt: TGTGCCAGCAGCTTAGCGGATACGCAGTATTTT

j_gene: TRBJ1-1
v_gene: TRBV6-5
abundance: NA
d_gene: NA
CDR3aa: CASSKTSNTEAFF
CDR3nt: TGTGCCAGCAGCAAAACATCGAACACTGAAGCTTTCTTT

j_gene: TRBJ1-3
v_gene: TRBV29-1
abundance: NA
d_gene: TRBD1
CDR3aa: CSVKQGAGNTIYF
CDR3nt: TGCAGCGTTAAACAGGGGGCCGGAAACACCATATATTTT

j_gene: TRBJ2-2
v_gene: TRBV7-3
abundance: NA
d_gene: TRBD1
CDR3aa: CASSPGGITGGWELFF
CDR3nt: TGTGCCAGCAGCCCAGGAGGGATCACAGGGGGTTGGGAGCTGTTTTTT

j_gene: TRBJ2-5
v_gene: TRBV18
abundance: NA
d_gene: NA
CDR3aa: CASSKEETQYF
CDR3nt: TGTGCCAGCTCAAAGGAAGAGACCCAGTACTTC

j_gene: TRBJ1-1
v_gene: TRBV6-5
abundance: NA
d_gene: NA
CDR3aa: CASSYQTSAVYTEAFF
CDR3nt: TGTGCCAGCAGTTACCAAACTTCGGCGGTTTATACTGAAGCTTTCTTT

j_gene: TRBJ2-5
v_gene: TRBV19
abundance: NA
d_gene: NA
CDR3aa: CASSIGIQGIGTQYF
CDR3nt: TGTGCCAGTAGTATAGGGATACAGGGTATCGGGACCCAGTACTTC

j_gene: TRBJ2-5
v_gene: TRBV7-3
abundance: NA
d_gene: TRBD1
CDR3aa: CASSLKGAEDRVQETQYF
CDR3nt: TGTGCCAGCAGCTTAAAGGGCGCGGAGGACAGGGTCCAAGAGACCCAGTACTTC

j_gene: TRBJ2-2
v_gene: TRBV7-2
abundance: NA
d_gene: NA
CDR3aa: CASSFNREGELFF
CDR3nt: TGTGCCAGCAGCTTTAACAGGGAGGGGGAGCTGTTTTTT

j_gene: TRBJ1-3
v_gene: TRBV7-2
abundance: NA
d_gene: NA
CDR3aa: CASSLVGAASGNTIYF
CDR3nt: TGTGCCAGCAGCTTAGTCGGGGCAGCCTCTGGAAACACCATATATTTT

j_gene: TRBJ1-3
v_gene: TRBV27
abundance: NA
d_gene: TRBD1
CDR3aa: CASSFRQGGVDTIYF
CDR3nt: TGTGCCAGCAGTTTCCGACAGGGAGGGGTAGACACCATATATTTT

j_gene: TRBJ2-5
v_gene: TRBV5-4
abundance: NA
d_gene: NA
CDR3aa: CASSLARGETQYF
CDR3nt: TGTGCCAGCAGCTTGGCGAGGGGTGAGACCCAGTACTTC

j_gene: TRBJ2-7
v_gene: TRBV3-1/TRBV3-2
abundance: NA
d_gene: NA
CDR3aa: CASSRFGSYEQYF
CDR3nt: TGTGCCAGCAGCCGTTTTGGATCCTACGAGCAGTACTTC

j_gene: TRBJ1-1
v_gene: TRBV9
abundance: NA
d_gene: NA
CDR3aa: CASSPRTEITEAFF
CDR3nt: TGTGCCAGCAGCCCGCGGACGGAGATCACTGAAGCTTTCTTT

j_gene: TRBJ2-3
v_gene: TRBV7-9
abundance: NA
d_gene: TRBD2
CDR3aa: CASSRTSGGPGTDTQYF
CDR3nt: TGTGCCAGCAGCCGGACTAGCGGGGGCCCCGGCACAGATACGCAGTATTTT

j_gene: TRBJ2-6
v_gene: TRBV6-4
abundance: NA
d_gene: TRBD1
CDR3aa: CASSPGQGTYAGANVLTF
CDR3nt: TGTGCCAGCAGCCCGGGACAGGGGACTTACGCTGGGGCCAACGTCCTGACTTTC

j_gene: TRBJ2-7
v_gene: TRBV9
abundance: few
d_gene: NA
CDR3aa: CASSTSGTASYEQYF
CDR3nt: TGTGCCAGCAGCACCTCCGGGACCGCCAGCTACGAGCAGTACTTC

j_gene: TRBJ2-7
v_gene: TRBV5-1
abundance: NA
d_gene: NA
CDR3aa: CASSSGTRYEQYF
CDR3nt: TGCGCCAGCAGCTCCGGGACCCGCTACGAGCAGTACTTC

j_gene: TRBJ1-1
v_gene: TRBV5-1
abundance: once
d_gene: TRBD1
CDR3aa: CASSPLPDRETEAFF
CDR3nt: TGCGCCAGCAGCCCCCTCCCCGACAGGGAGACTGAAGCTTTCTTT

j_gene: TRBJ1-2
v_gene: TRBV18
abundance: few
d_gene: TRBD1
CDR3aa: CASSPIGQGGLTGYTF
CDR3nt: TGTGCCAGCTCACCCATCGGACAGGGAGGTTTAACTGGCTACACCTTC

j_gene: TRBJ2-3
v_gene: TRBV5-1
abundance: NA
d_gene: TRBD2
CDR3aa: CASSSTTSGKSTDTQYF
CDR3nt: TGCGCCAGCAGCTCCACGACTAGCGGGAAAAGCACAGATACGCAGTATTTT

j_gene: TRBJ1-4
v_gene: TRBV5-1
abundance: once
d_gene: TRBD1
CDR3aa: CASSLGQGGEKLFF
CDR3nt: TGCGCCAGCAGCTTGGGACAGGGTGGCGAAAAACTGTTTTTT

j_gene: TRBJ2-3
v_gene: TRBV11-2
abundance: NA
d_gene: TRBD2
CDR3aa: CASLAGGLDTQYF
CDR3nt: TGTGCCAGCCTAGCGGGGGGGCTGGATACGCAGTATTTT